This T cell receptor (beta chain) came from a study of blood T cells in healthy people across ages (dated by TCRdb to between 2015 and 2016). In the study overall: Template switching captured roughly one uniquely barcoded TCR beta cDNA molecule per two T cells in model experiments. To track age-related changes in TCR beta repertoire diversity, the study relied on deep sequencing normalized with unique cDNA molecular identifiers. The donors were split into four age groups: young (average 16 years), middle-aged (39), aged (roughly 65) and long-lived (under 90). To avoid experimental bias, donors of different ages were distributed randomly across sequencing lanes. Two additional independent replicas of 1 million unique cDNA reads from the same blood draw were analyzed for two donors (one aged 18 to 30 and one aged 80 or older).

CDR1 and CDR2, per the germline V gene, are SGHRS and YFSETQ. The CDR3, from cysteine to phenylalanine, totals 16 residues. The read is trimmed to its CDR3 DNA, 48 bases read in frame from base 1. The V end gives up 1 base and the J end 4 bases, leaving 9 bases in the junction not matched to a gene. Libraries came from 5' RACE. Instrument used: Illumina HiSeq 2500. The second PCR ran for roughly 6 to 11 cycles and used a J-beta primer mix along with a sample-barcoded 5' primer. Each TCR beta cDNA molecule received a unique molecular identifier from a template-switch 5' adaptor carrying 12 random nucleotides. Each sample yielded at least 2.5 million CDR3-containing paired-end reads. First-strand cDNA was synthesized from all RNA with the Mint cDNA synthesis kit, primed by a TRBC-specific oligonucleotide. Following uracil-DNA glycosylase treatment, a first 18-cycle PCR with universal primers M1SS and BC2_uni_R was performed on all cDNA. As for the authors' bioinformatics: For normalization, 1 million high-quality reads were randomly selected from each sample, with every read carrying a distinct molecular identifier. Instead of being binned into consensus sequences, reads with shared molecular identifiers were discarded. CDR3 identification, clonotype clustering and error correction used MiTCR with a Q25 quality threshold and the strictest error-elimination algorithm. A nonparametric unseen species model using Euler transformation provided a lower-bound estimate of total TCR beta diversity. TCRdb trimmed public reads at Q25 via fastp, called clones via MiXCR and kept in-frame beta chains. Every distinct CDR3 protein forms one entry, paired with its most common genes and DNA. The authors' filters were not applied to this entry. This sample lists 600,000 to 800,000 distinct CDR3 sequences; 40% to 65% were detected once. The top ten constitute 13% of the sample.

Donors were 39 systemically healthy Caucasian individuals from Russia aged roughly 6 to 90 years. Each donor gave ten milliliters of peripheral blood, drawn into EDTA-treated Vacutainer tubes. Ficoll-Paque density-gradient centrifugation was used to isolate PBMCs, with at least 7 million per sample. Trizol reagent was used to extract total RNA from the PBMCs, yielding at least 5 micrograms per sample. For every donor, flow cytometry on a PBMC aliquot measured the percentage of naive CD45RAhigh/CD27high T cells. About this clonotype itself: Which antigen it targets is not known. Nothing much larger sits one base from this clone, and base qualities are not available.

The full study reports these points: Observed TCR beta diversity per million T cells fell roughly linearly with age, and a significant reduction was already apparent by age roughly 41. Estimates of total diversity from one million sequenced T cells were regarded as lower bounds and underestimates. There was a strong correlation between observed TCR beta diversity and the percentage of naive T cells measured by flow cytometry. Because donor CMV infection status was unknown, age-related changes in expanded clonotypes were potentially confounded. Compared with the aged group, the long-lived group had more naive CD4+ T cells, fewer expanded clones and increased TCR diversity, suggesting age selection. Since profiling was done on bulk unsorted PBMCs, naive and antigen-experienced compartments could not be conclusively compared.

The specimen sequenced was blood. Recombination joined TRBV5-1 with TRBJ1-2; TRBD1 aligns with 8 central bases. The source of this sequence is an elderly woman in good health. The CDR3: CASSLPLSGTGYGYTF. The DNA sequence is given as TGCGCCAGCAGCTTGCCACTCTCCGGGACAGGCTATGGCTACACCTTC.